One sample yielded the 20 T cell receptor beta chains listed below, sequenced in a study of shared T cell receptors in the human thymus. Clones were read by immunoSEQ multiplex PCR, and TCRdb kept only the in-frame ones, dropping some. The sample carries 500,000 to 550,000 clones, 75% to 80% recorded once. These data were also reused for a study on human thymus T cells.

Sequencing was carried out using thymocytes. Receptors originate from a boy less than two years old with a congenital heart defect.

The V call is TRBV7-6, the J call TRBJ2-7, with TRBD2 matching over 10 bases. CDR3 length: 16 residues. CDR1 is SGHVS, CDR2 FNYEAQ, per germline. Trimming at V came to 3 bases and at J to 6 bases, leaving 11 bases not matched to a gene. Here the CDR3 reads CASSLGEREGRREQYF. Here the CDR3 DNA reads TGTGCCAGCAGCTTGGGGGAGCGGGAGGGCCGACGCGAGCAGTACTTC.

The rearrangement uses TRBV4-3 and TRBJ1-2, with D perhaps matching TRBD1 (6 bases). The CDR3 spans 14 residues. V was clipped by 1 base and J by 5 bases, with 11 bases between them. Per germline, CDR1 LGHNA and CDR2 YSLEER. CDR3 region: CASSQGWQGYGYTF. The CDR3 nucleotides are TGCGCCAGCAGCCAAGGGTGGCAGGGGTATGGCTACACCTTC.

In regard to this clone: One junction end disagrees with the germline gene, perhaps due to a read error. This specimen includes other DNA sequences encoding the same CDR3. This rearrangement joins TRBV4-3 to TRBJ2-1, with no clear D. The CDR3 length is 13 residues. From germline, CDR1 is LGHNA and CDR2 YSLEER. As DNA, the CDR3 is TGCGCCAGCAGCCAAGACTCCGACAATGAGCAGTTCTTC. It encodes CASSQDSDNEQFF.

V gene TRBV5-1 combines with J gene TRBJ2-3; TRBD2 agrees at 8 bases. Germline CDR1 reads SGHRS; CDR2 reads YFSETQ. The CDR3 loop spans 15 amino acids. V dropped 3 bases and J dropped 5; count of bases not matched to a gene: 8. This CDR3 is CASSSSGLQGDTQYF. The CDR3 bases are TGCGCCAGCAGCTCTAGCGGGCTCCAGGGAGATACGCAGTATTTT.

J is TRBJ2-7 and V is TRBV15; D is possibly TRBD1 (6 bases). V was pared by 8 bases and J by 6 bases, with 20 bases between. The germline V gene has CDR1 LNHNV and CDR2 YYDKDF (reference sequence). CDR3 length: 14 residues. The CDR3 region is CATQQGRAWPEQYF. For the CDR3, the DNA is TGTGCCACCCAACAGGGACGCGCCTGGCCCGAGCAGTACTTC. Full variable domain (missing parts from reference TRBV15 and TRBJ2-7): DAMVIQNPRYQVTQFGKPVTLSCSQTLNHNVMYWYQQKSSQAPKLLFHYYDKDFNNEADTPDNFQSRRPNTSFCFLDIRSPGLGDTAMYLCATQQGRAWPEQYFGPGTRLTVT.

Only a few counts were recorded for this clone. The J gene is TRBJ2-3, the V gene TRBV7-8; 9 bases fit TRBD2. CDR3 size: 16 residues. The J segment lost 0 bases and the V segment lost 5 bases, leaving 6 bases of the junction unmatched. The V gene's germline CDR1 is SGHVS and CDR2 FQNEAQ. CDR3 sequence (DNA): TGTGCCAGCAGCCCTCGACTAGCGGTCAGCACAGATACGCAGTATTTT. It yields the protein CASSPRLAVSTDTQYF. The variable domain in full, with the rest retrieved from reference TRBV7-8 and TRBJ2-3, is GAGVSQSPRYKVAKRGQDVALRCDPISGHVSLFWYQQALGQGPEFLTYFQNEAQLDKSGLPSDRFFAERPEGSVSTLKIQRTQQEDSAVYLCASSPRLAVSTDTQYFGPGTRLTVL.

This chain links TRBV2 with TRBJ1-2, with TRBD1 identical over 10 bases. The CDR3 is made up of 19 amino acids. The V gene end was trimmed by 6 bases and the J gene end by 2 bases; junction bases not matched to a gene: 18. CDR1 and CDR2 from the germline V gene are SNHLY and FYNNEI. In DNA form, the CDR3 reads TGTGCCAGCAGCCAGGACAGGGGGAGATACCTCGCCTTCAACTATGGCTACACCTTC. It specifies CASSQDRGRYLAFNYGYTF.

The chain has TRBV28 and TRBJ1-2; D perhaps matches TRBD1 (6 bases). The CDR3 sequence is 15 residues long. Germline V gives CDR1 MDHEN, CDR2 SYDVKM. The V and J ends lost 5 bases and 6 bases respectively, with 19 bases between them. CDR3 region: CASSLHRVGINGYTF. CDR3 DNA: TGTGCCAGCAGTCTGCACAGGGTGGGAATCAATGGCTACACCTTC.

This clone appeared a few times. The V gene is TRBV28, the J gene TRBJ2-2; TRBD1 aligns across 8 bases. J lost 2 bases, V lost 5 bases, and 10 bases had no gene match. The length of the CDR3 is 17 residues. Germline CDR1 is MDHEN and CDR2 is SYDVKM. The CDR3 bases are TGTGCCAGCAGTCACCCTAGGGACAGGTTAAACACCGGGGAGCTGTTTTTT. This encodes CASSHPRDRLNTGELFF.

This clone was counted a few times. This sequence joins TRBV11-2 and TRBJ1-1; possible D gene TRBD1, 6 bases. Germline lookup yields CDR1 SGHAT and CDR2 FQNNGV. CDR3 length equals 13 residues. The germline V and J ends were trimmed by 3 bases and 3 bases, with 8 bases remaining between them. CDR3 protein: CASSFRQDTEAFF. The CDR3 coding sequence is TGTGCCAGCAGCTTCCGACAGGACACTGAAGCTTTCTTT.

This CDR3 is CASSSLQGSRYYNEQFF. The CDR3 bases are TGCGCCAGCAGCTCGCTCCAGGGGTCAAGGTACTACAATGAGCAGTTCTTC. The genes are TRBV5-1 and TRBJ2-1; the D gene is possibly TRBD1 (6 bases). Germline assignment: CDR1 SGHRS and CDR2 YFSETQ. This CDR3 spans 17 amino acids. The germline V and J ends were trimmed by 3 bases and 3 bases, with 19 bases remaining between them.

The chain recombines TRBV9 with TRBJ2-7; a possible D gene is TRBD2 (5 bases). The CDR3 has 13 residues. Trimming left V 4 bases short and J 3 bases short, with 11 bases between. Germline CDR1 is SGDLS and CDR2 is YYNGEE. CDR3 DNA sequence: TGTGCCAGCAGCCCCACGGGGAGCTACGAGCAGTACTTC. This codes for CASSPTGSYEQYF.

The genes are TRBV28 and TRBJ2-7, with a tentative D call TRBD2 (6 bases). This CDR3 spans 14 amino acids. Looked up from germline, CDR1 is MDHEN and CDR2 is SYDVKM. V was trimmed by 6 bases and J by 3 bases, leaving 15 bases between them. The CDR3 loop is CASSWGDGGYEQYF. DNA of the CDR3: TGTGCCAGCAGCTGGGGGGACGGGGGCTACGAGCAGTACTTC. Variable domain in full (rest from reference TRBV28 and TRBJ2-7): DVKVTQSSRYLVKRTGEKVFLECVQDMDHENMFWYRQDPGLGLRLIYFSYDVKMKEKGDIPEGYSVSREKKERFSLILESASTNQTSMYLCASSWGDGGYEQYFGPGTRLTVT.

This clone was detected only a few times. The rearrangement joins TRBV7-2 to TRBJ1-2, with 8 bases aligning to TRBD1. Germline values: CDR1 SGHTA, CDR2 FQGNSA. The J segment lost 6 bases and the V segment lost 3 bases, leaving 12 bases of the junction unmatched. This CDR3 spans 16 amino acids. CDR3 in amino acids: CASSFLNRDRYHGYTF. In DNA form, the CDR3 reads TGTGCCAGCAGCTTCCTAAACCGGGACAGGTACCATGGCTACACCTTC.

The V and J genes are TRBV10-2 and TRBJ2-4; TRBD2 might be the D (6 bases). The CDR3 is 13 amino acids. Trimming shortened V by 8 bases and J by 7 bases, and 15 bases separated the two germline ends. Per the germline V gene, CDR1 is WSHSY and CDR2 is SAAADI. The CDR3 region has the DNA TGCGCCAGCGGAGGGGCGTCCGGGAACATTCAGTACTTC. Translated: CASGGASGNIQYF.

As DNA, the CDR3 is TGTGCCAGCAGCTTACCAGGGATATACAATGAGCAGTTCTTC. This gives the protein CASSLPGIYNEQFF. The chain couples TRBV11-2 to TRBJ2-1; D is possibly TRBD1 (5 bases). This CDR3 spans 14 amino acids. Trimming stripped 2 bases from V and 4 bases from J, with 9 bases between. The germline CDR1 and CDR2 sequences are SGHAT and FQNNGV.

The CDR3 loop reads CASSFTGWTEAFF. CDR3 coding DNA: TGTGCCAGCAGCTTTACAGGGTGGACTGAAGCTTTCTTT. The V call is TRBV5-4, the J call TRBJ1-1, with D tentatively TRBD1 (6 bases). Trimming removed 2 bases at V and 5 bases at J, with 10 bases between. This CDR3 has 13 residues. Germline V gives CDR1 SGHNT, CDR2 YYREEE (reference sequence).

This clone was observed once. The chain recombines TRBV27 with TRBJ2-2; 7 bases match TRBD1. This CDR3 comprises 17 residues. Germline V gene data show CDR1 as MNHEY and CDR2 as SMNVEV (reference sequence). V was clipped by 4 bases and J by 2 bases; unmatched bases: 10. The CDR3 DNA reads TGTGCCAGCAGTTCACCCACAGACAGGGACAACACCGGGGAGCTGTTTTTT. As protein: CASSSPTDRDNTGELFF.

The chain links TRBV4-3 to TRBJ2-5; 8 bases agree with TRBD1. TRBJ2-7 matches the DNA end more closely, so the J call is doubtful. There are 21 residues in the CDR3. The germline CDR1 and CDR2 sequences are LGHNA and YSLEER. The CDR3 DNA is TGCGCCAGCAGCCAAGGGCAACTCCACAGGGGGACAGGCCTAAGCTCCTACGAGCAGTACTTC. Its protein product is CASSQGQLHRGTGLSSYEQYF.

The CDR3 DNA reads TGTGCCAGCAGTGAACCGGGACAGGGAACCCTCTACGAGCAGTACTTC. Translation: CASSEPGQGTLYEQYF. The chain has TRBV2 and TRBJ2-7; 9 nucleotides match TRBD1. V was clipped by 2 bases and J by 3 bases; unmatched bases: 8. Germline CDR1 and CDR2: SNHLY and FYNNEI. The CDR3 has 16 residues.